Given below is one T cell receptor beta chain in context. Only a few counts were recorded for this clonotype. Its target antigen remains unknown. No much larger clone is present one base from it, and per-base qualities are unavailable. V loses 3 bases at its end and J loses 16 bases; junction bases beyond the gene matches: 13. Measured from the cysteine to the phenylalanine, the CDR3 is 14 residues long. Only the CDR3 DNA stays, 42 bases, in frame from base 1. CDR1 and CDR2, looked up from the germline V gene, are SGHTA and FQGNSA. TCR cDNA was synthesized by 5'RACE template switching, through which a universal primer site and unique molecular identifiers were introduced. Priming of cDNA synthesis was performed from both the TCR alpha and TCR beta constant segments. Two PCR steps were used to amplify libraries, with sample barcodes and sequencing adapters being added in the second step. Sequencing of libraries was done on Illumina HiSeq 2500 (2x100 bp) or NovaSeq (2x150 bp). Regarding the original processing steps: MIGEC handled demultiplexing of reads and collapsing into UMI consensus sequences, while MiXCR performed V(D)J alignment. Using edgeR on replicate PBMC samples, clonotypes were called vaccine-responding if FDR was below 0.01 and the log2 fold change was above 5 up to day 15. Bulk clonotypes were assigned CD4 or CD8 identity according to which sequenced CD4 or CD8 repertoire held them at higher abundance. TCRdb reprocessed the public reads (quality trimming at Q25 with fastp, clone calling with MiXCR) and kept in-frame beta chains. Here each entry gathers all rows of one CDR3 protein and keeps the most common genes and DNA. The V and J calls reflect TCRdb's pipeline rather than the authors' work. The table for this sample lists 500,000 to 650,000 distinct CDR3 sequences; 9% to 15% of them were counted only once. The ten largest clones add up to 15% of the sample.

The sample comes from a study of T cells after yellow fever vaccination (dated by TCRdb to between 2019 and 2020). In the study overall: The SMART-Seq v4 Ultra Low Input RNA kit was used to prepare libraries from fractions with low cell numbers. Bulk TCR alpha and beta repertoires were sequenced longitudinally to track T-cell clones before and after primary and booster YFV17D yellow fever vaccination. Blood was collected at multiple timepoints before and after primary and secondary immunization, and bulk PBMC replicates and cell subsets were isolated. Two healthy male donors, one aged 18 to 29 and one aged 30 to 40 years, were included in the cohort. Study-wide conclusions, independent of this receptor: A small fraction of clonotypes appeared in both the CD4 and CD8 compartments, likely as a result of convergent recombination. After the booster, most of the clones that had expanded following primary vaccination were detected again (approximately 95% of CD4 and roughly 90% of CD8), which suggests that memory was broadly maintained. The study included only a couple of donors, which limits how far the findings can be generalized. Compared with the primary T-cell response, the secondary T-cell response was weaker but faster, peaking on day 5 rather than day 15. Computational filtering was required because FACS-sorted repertoires could contain abundant contaminating clonotypes from the bulk population.

The sample's treatment or condition label is to be understood as: live attenuated yellow fever vaccine strain. At each blood-draw timepoint, two biological replicates of bulk PBMCs were collected. A standard Ficoll-Paque protocol was used to isolate PBMCs from peripheral blood. TriZol was used to extract RNA from bulk PBMCs, CD4 and CD8 fractions, and dextramer-positive and dextramer-negative fractions. The sequence came from a man in his thirties or forties who received the YFV17D yellow fever vaccine. The chain couples TRBV7-2 to TRBJ2-1, with TRBD1 identical over 9 junction bases. Specimen: PBMCs, collected on the day of the yellow fever booster vaccination. Here the CDR3 is given as CASSFLSTGTGFFF. The DNA is as follows: TGTGCCAGCAGCTTCCTTTCAACCGGGACAGGGTTTTTCTTC. Full variable domain (CDR3 extended with the reference TRBV7-2 and TRBJ2-1 proteins): GAGVSQSPSNKVTEKGKDVELRCDPISGHTALYWYRQSLGQGLEFLIYFQGNSAPDKSGLPSDRFSAERTGGSVSTLTIQRTQQEDSAVYLCASSFLSTGTGFFFGPGTRLTVL.